The next 17 T cell receptor beta chains were all read from a single sample in a study of spatial heterogeneity in lung cancer. Time point noted: sample taken at primary tumor resection. Whole RNA came from tumor, nontumor lung or frozen PBMC and was sequenced without being sorted. Using its own MiXCR run on the 5' RACE reads, TCRdb lists one record per CDR3 protein. The data hold about 85,000 distinct CDR3 sequences, with roughly a fifth observed a single time. Here the sequenced sample was PBMCs, taken at surgery. Receptor source: a male donor with early-stage non-small cell lung cancer.

This clonotype was found many times. The chain has TRBV19 and TRBJ1-5; 7 bases are shared with TRBD1. The V gene end was trimmed by 7 bases and the J gene end by 1 base; junction bases not matched to a gene: 10. The CDR3 is 16 amino acids. CDR1 and CDR2 (germline): LNHDA, SQIVND (reference sequence). CDR3 loop: CASTLTGVNSNQPQHF. The CDR3 DNA follows: TGTGCCAGTACCTTAACAGGGGTTAACAGCAATCAGCCCCAGCATTTT.

There are a few counts of this clonotype. The chain links TRBV15 to TRBJ2-3, with TRBD2 matching 8 bases. Germline CDR1 LNHNV, CDR2 YYDKDF (reference sequence). The CDR3 is 17 residues long. Trimming at V came to 5 bases and at J to 2 bases, leaving 12 bases not matched to a gene. CDR3 nucleotides: TGTGCCACCAGCCCGTTTAGACTAGCGAATAACACAGATACGCAGTATTTT. It specifies CATSPFRLANNTDTQYF.

This clonotype was detected only a few times. V usage is TRBV5-1 and J usage is TRBJ2-1; TRBD2 is a possible D gene (5 bases). Trimming shortened V by 0 bases and J by 7 bases, and 11 bases separated the two germline ends. The CDR3 totals 14 residues. Germline assignment: CDR1 SGHRS and CDR2 YFSETQ. CDR3 nucleotide sequence: TGCGCCAGCAGCTTGGAAACTAGTTCTAATGAGCAGTTCTTC. It encodes CASSLETSSNEQFF.

This clonotype was counted ten times or more. This chain joins TRBV29-1 and TRBJ2-3; D unresolved. V was shortened by 2 bases and J by 4 bases, with 10 bases between the two germline ends. The CDR3 extends over 13 amino acids. From germline, CDR1 is SQVTM and CDR2 ANQGSEA. The CDR3 protein is CSVEPSSSDTQYF. For the CDR3, the DNA is TGCAGCGTTGAACCGAGCAGTTCAGATACGCAGTATTTT.

The chain uses TRBV27 and TRBJ2-5; 7 positions match TRBD2. The V gene end was trimmed by 5 bases and the J gene end by 7 bases; junction bases not matched to a gene: 16. From germline, CDR1 is MNHEY and CDR2 SMNVEV (reference sequence). The CDR3 sequence is 16 residues long. The CDR3 region is CASSPRDSGFLWTQYF. CDR3 in DNA: TGTGCCAGCAGTCCCAGGGATAGCGGGTTTTTGTGGACCCAGTACTTC.

This clonotype was observed a few times. The V gene is TRBV28, the J gene TRBJ2-3, with D unresolved. The CDR3 spans 15 residues. CDR1 and CDR2 (germline): MDHEN, SYDVKM. With 4 bases removed from V and 1 base from J, the gap between germline ends came to 12 bases. The CDR3 DNA is TGTGCCAGCAGTTCACCGAGTTGGGGCACAGATACGCAGTATTTT. Translating it yields CASSSPSWGTDTQYF.

V gene TRBV23-1 combines with J gene TRBJ2-7; D is perhaps TRBD2 (5 bases). TRBV23-1 qualifies as an ORF whose function is uncertain. The CDR3 runs 18 residues. The V end was cut by 10 bases, the J end by 7 bases, with 35 bases between. The CDR3 protein is CAILMGSHGRQESTEQYF. CDR3 nucleotide sequence: TGCGCCATCCTAATGGGGTCGCATGGGAGACAAGAGTCCACAGAGCAGTACTTC.

The chain employs TRBV28 and TRBJ2-7; the D call may be TRBD1 or TRBD2 (5 bases each). Trimming shortened V by 6 bases and J by 6 bases, and 21 bases separated the two germline ends. CDR1 is MDHEN and CDR2 is SYDVKM in the germline V gene. This CDR3 has 15 amino acids. CDR3 residues: CASSPTGRDFGEQYF. Written as DNA, the CDR3 is TGTGCCAGCAGCCCAACAGGACGGGATTTCGGCGAGCAGTACTTC.

The rearrangement joins TRBV6-1 to TRBJ2-5; 10 positions match TRBD1. From germline, CDR1 is MNHNS and CDR2 SASEGT. V shed 1 base, J shed 4 bases, and the junction held 3 bases outside the gene matches. This CDR3 has 15 amino acids. CDR3 nucleotides: TGTGCCAGCAGTGAAGAGTGGACAGGGGGAGAGACCCAGTACTTC. Its translation: CASSEEWTGGETQYF.

The chain carries TRBV11-2 and TRBJ2-1; D perhaps matches TRBD2 (6 bases). The ends were cut back, 4 bases at V and 7 bases at J, with 20 bases in the middle. The CDR3 length is 16 residues. Germline V gives CDR1 SGHAT, CDR2 FQNNGV. The CDR3 DNA reads TGTGCCAGCAGCTGGCTTTGGGGGGAAATTGGGAATGAGCAGTTCTTC. Protein: CASSWLWGEIGNEQFF.

This chain links TRBV10-3 with TRBJ1-5; D is undetermined. The CDR3 consists of 14 residues. The V end was cut by 1 base, the J end by 5 bases, with 9 bases between. Germline loops: CDR1 ENHRY, CDR2 SYGVKD. The CDR3: CAISELVGDQPQHF. The DNA of the CDR3 is TGTGCCATCAGTGAGTTGGTTGGCGATCAGCCCCAGCATTTT.

The chain recombines TRBV9 with TRBJ2-2; D gene unclear. V lost 0 bases and J lost 4, with 7 bases in between. Germline V gene sequence: CDR1 SGDLS, CDR2 YYNGEE. The CDR3 runs 14 residues. CDR3 amino acids: CASSVGPSTGELFF. Here the CDR3 DNA reads TGTGCCAGCAGCGTAGGCCCGAGCACCGGGGAGCTGTTTTTT.

The chain has TRBV5-1 and TRBJ2-3, with D maybe TRBD1 (7 bases). V lost 4 bases, J lost 0 bases, and 18 bases lay in between. The length of the CDR3 is 17 residues. Germline CDR1 SGHRS, CDR2 YFSETQ. CDR3: CASSLYPGGLSTDTQYF. The CDR3, as DNA: TGCGCCAGCAGCCTCTACCCAGGGGGGCTGAGCACAGATACGCAGTATTTT.

This clonotype showed up just a few times. This sequence joins TRBV11-1 and TRBJ1-1, with D unresolved. Germline V gene data show CDR1 as SGHAT and CDR2 as FQDESV (reference sequence). The CDR3 is 14 amino acids. Trimming took off 3 bases at V and 4 bases at J, with 12 bases between the two ends. As DNA, the CDR3 is TGTGCCAGCAGCTTCCCCTGGGGAGGCACTGAAGCTTTCTTT. It translates to CASSFPWGGTEAFF.

This clonotype was seen a handful of times. The chain couples TRBV6-5 to TRBJ1-1; D is ambiguous. Germline V gene data show CDR1 as MNHEY and CDR2 as SVGAGI. V dropped 10 bases and J dropped 5 bases, with 17 bases sitting between them. The CDR3 totals 13 residues. In DNA, the CDR3 is TGTGCCACCTTCCAGAGTTTAAAGACTGAAGCTTTCTTT. This translates into CATFQSLKTEAFF.

The gene calls are TRBV3-1 and TRBJ2-5; D is uncertain. Germline CDR1 LGHDT, CDR2 YNNKEL (reference sequence). The germline V and J ends were trimmed by 1 base and 3 bases, with 6 bases remaining between them. CDR3 length: 13 amino acids. This CDR3 reads CASSQGREETQYF. The DNA of the CDR3 is TGTGCCAGCAGCCAAGGAAGAGAAGAGACCCAGTACTTC.

The rearrangement links TRBV5-1 to TRBJ1-1; 8 bases match TRBD1. There are 14 residues in the CDR3. Trimming at V came to 2 bases and at J to 5 bases, leaving 5 bases not matched to a gene. The germline V gene encodes CDR1 SGHRS and CDR2 YFSETQ. CDR3 sequence (DNA): TGCGCCAGCAGCTTAGGACAGGGTTGGACTGAAGCTTTCTTT. Its protein is CASSLGQGWTEAFF.